Described below is a single T cell receptor beta chain sequence and its context. TCRdb independently ran MiXCR on the 5' RACE reads; one entry per CDR3 protein. This table has about 110,000 distinct CDR3 sequences, roughly 13% appearing once. These data belong to a study of early T cells in non-severe SARS-CoV-2 infection. Sample: whole blood, taken at baseline. The sequence was obtained from an adult who was a healthcare worker with PCR-confirmed SARS-CoV-2 infection or an uninfected control (not recorded which).

The CDR3 coding sequence is TGCGCCAGCAGCTTGGCTGGGGACAGCCTCTATGGCTACACCTTC. It is translated as CASSLAGDSLYGYTF. This rearrangement joins TRBV5-1 to TRBJ1-2; 7 nucleotides agree with TRBD1. CDR3 length equals 15 residues. Germline values: CDR1 SGHRS, CDR2 YFSETQ. After removal of 0 bases from V and 4 bases from J, the junction contained 6 bases not matched to a gene.